This T cell receptor (beta chain) was captured in a study of T cells in women clearing cervical HPV infection. Overall study context: Case blood was drawn when the lesion was first found; control blood after infection became undetectable.

Findings and limits, study-wide: Controls had more TRBV6-7 (about 0.15%) than cases (around 0.11%).

Germline V CDR1 and CDR2: SGHNT, YYREEE (reference sequence). There are 14 residues in the CDR3. J gave up 6 bases and V 2 bases, and 4 bases lay outside the gene matches. TCR beta CDR3 amplified by multiplex PCR from about 1200 ng genomic DNA. Repertoires were generated with immunoSEQ multiplex PCR, while TCRdb's copy carries only in-frame clones and drops some. The table lists some 30,000 clones. With regard to this clone: Its antigen remains unidentified. With the read ending 3 residues before the CDR3 end, the germline J gene is used to fill in that end.

All donors had a single incident cervical HPV16 infection, not prevalent. The rearrangement links TRBV5-4 to TRBJ1-1; TRBD1 matches at 10 bases. The sequence was collected from a woman between 18 and 70 years old with a cervical HPV16 infection that either progressed to CIN3+ or cleared (not recorded which). The sequenced sample was blood buffy coat. The part of the CDR3 DNA that was read is TGTGCCAGCAGCTTCGGGACAGGGGCCGCTGAA. It yields the protein CASSFGTGAAE. The entire CDR3 reads CASSFGTGAAEAFF.